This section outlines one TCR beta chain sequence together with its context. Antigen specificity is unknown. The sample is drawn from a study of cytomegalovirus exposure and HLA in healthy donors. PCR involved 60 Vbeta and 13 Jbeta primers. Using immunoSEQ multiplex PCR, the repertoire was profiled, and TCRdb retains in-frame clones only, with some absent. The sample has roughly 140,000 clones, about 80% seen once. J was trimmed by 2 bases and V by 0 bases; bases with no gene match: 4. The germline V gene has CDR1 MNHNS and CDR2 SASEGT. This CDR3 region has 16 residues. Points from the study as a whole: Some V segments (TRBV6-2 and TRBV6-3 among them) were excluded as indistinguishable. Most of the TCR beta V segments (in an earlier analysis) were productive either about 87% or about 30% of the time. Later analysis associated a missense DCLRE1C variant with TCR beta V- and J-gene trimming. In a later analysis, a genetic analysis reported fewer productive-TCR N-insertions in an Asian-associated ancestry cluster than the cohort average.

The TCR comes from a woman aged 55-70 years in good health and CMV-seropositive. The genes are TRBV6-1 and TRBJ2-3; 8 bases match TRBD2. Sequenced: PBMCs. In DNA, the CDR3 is TGTGCCAGCAGTGAAGCCAGCGGGAGTATCACAGATACGCAGTATTTT. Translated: CASSEASGSITDTQYF.